The 12 T cell receptor beta chains listed next were all sequenced from one sample in a study of blood T cell repertoires in COVID-19. Clones were sequenced by immunoSEQ multiplex PCR, and TCRdb holds only the in-frame ones, with some missing. The table includes about 80,000 clones, under 80% detected once. What was sequenced was peripheral blood. The receptors shown here come from a man in his fifties or sixties with COVID-19, enrolled during active disease.

V is TRBV18 and J is TRBJ2-7, with a possible D match to TRBD1 (5 bases). Germline V gene data show CDR1 as KGHSH and CDR2 as LQKENI. CDR3 length: 14 amino acids. V was cut by 3 bases and J by 6 bases, with 15 bases left in between. CDR3: CASSPLPGAAEQYF. CDR3 bases: TGTGCCAGCTCACCCCTCCCTGGGGCGGCCGAGCAGTACTTC.

The chain carries TRBV2 and TRBJ1-5, with TRBD1 matching over 10 bases. CDR3 size: 14 residues. Trimming removed 7 bases from V and 4 bases from J; junction bases left unmatched: 4. In germline, CDR1 is SNHLY, CDR2 FYNNEI. CDR3 in amino acids: CASNADRGNQPQHF. CDR3 coding DNA: TGTGCCAGCAACGCGGACAGGGGGAATCAGCCCCAGCATTTT.

This clone was counted only a few times. The CDR3 DNA follows: TGCGCCAGCAGCCCCGGGGCCATCCTGGGGGGCGAGCAGTACTTC. This translates into CASSPGAILGGEQYF. The J gene is TRBJ2-7, the V gene TRBV4-1; the D gene is possibly TRBD2 (6 bases). The length of the CDR3 is 15 residues. The germline gives CDR1 MGHRA, CDR2 YSYEKL. V gave up 4 bases and J gave up 6 bases, with 19 bases separating them.

The chain carries TRBV19 and TRBJ2-1; 9 bases fit TRBD2. The CDR3 covers 20 residues. CDR1 and CDR2 (germline): LNHDA, SQIVND (reference sequence). V shed 3 bases and J 6 bases; nucleotides not matched to a gene: 21. The chain's CDR3 is CASSIFSSGRILNPFNEQFF. DNA of the CDR3: TGTGCCAGTAGTATTTTCTCCAGCGGGAGGATCCTCAATCCATTCAATGAGCAGTTCTTC.

This chain links TRBV11-3 with TRBJ1-1; TRBD1 matches at 9 bases. V lost 1 base to trimming and J lost 5 bases; unmatched junction nucleotides: 8. CDR3 length: 16 residues. Germline CDR1 is SGHNT and CDR2 is YENEEA. This chain's CDR3 is CASSLGGDRVKTEAFF. In nucleotides, the CDR3 is TGTGCCAGCAGCTTAGGAGGGGACAGGGTCAAGACTGAAGCTTTCTTT.

The rearrangement joins TRBV5-1 to TRBJ2-3, with D tentatively TRBD2 (6 bases). The length of the CDR3 is 15 residues. The germline gives CDR1 SGHRS, CDR2 YFSETQ. Trimming took off 2 bases at V and 1 base at J, with 11 bases between the two ends. CDR3 residues: CASSFQPSGTDTQYF. CDR3 DNA: TGCGCCAGCAGCTTCCAACCTAGCGGCACAGATACGCAGTATTTT.

The rearrangement joins TRBV23-1 to TRBJ1-2, with D possibly matching TRBD1 (6 bases). TRBV23-1 is recorded as an ORF, its role being uncertain. Trimming took 0 bases from V and 8 from J, leaving 13 bases between them. The CDR3 covers 14 residues. CDR3 amino acids: CASSQSRDTGGYTF. CDR3 nucleotides: TGCGCCAGCAGTCAATCCCGGGACACAGGCGGCTACACCTTC.

This clone was detected once. The chain employs TRBV18 and TRBJ2-2; TRBD2 agrees at 14 bases. V lost 3 bases, J lost 7 bases, and 13 bases stayed unmatched. CDR1 KGHSH and CDR2 LQKENI come from the germline V gene. The CDR3 sequence is 19 residues long. DNA for the CDR3: TGTGCCAGCTCACCTGGGACTAGCGGGAGTCTAACATCCAGCGGGGAGCTGTTTTTT. Amino acid sequence: CASSPGTSGSLTSSGELFF.

The CDR3 coding sequence is TGTGCCAGCAGAGGGGAAGCCAATGAGCAGTTCTTC. Translating it yields CASRGEANEQFF. The chain recombines TRBV12-3 or TRBV12-4 with TRBJ2-1, with a weak D call TRBD1 (5 bases). The CDR3 is 12 amino acids. The ends were cut back, 6 bases at V and 6 bases at J, with 9 bases in the middle.

This clone was picked up one time. The V call is TRBV5-6, the J call TRBJ2-2; D remains unclear. Germline values: CDR1 SGHDT, CDR2 YYEEEE. The V gene lost 4 bases and the J gene lost 4 bases, with 8 bases spanning the gap. The CDR3 has 13 residues. CDR3 sequence reads: CASSGQFTGELFF. CDR3 DNA: TGTGCCAGCAGCGGGCAGTTCACCGGGGAGCTGTTTTTT.

This rearrangement joins TRBV5-1 to TRBJ2-7; 11 bases fit TRBD1. The ends lost 4 bases at V and 3 bases at J; junction bases unmatched: 6. The CDR3 contains 15 residues. Germline CDR1 reads SGHRS; CDR2 reads YFSETQ. CDR3 loop: CASSGGQGAGYEQYF. DNA of the CDR3: TGCGCCAGCAGCGGTGGACAGGGGGCCGGCTACGAGCAGTACTTC.

This chain uses TRBV12-5 with TRBJ2-3; perhaps TRBD2 as D (5 bases). Trimming left V 3 bases short and J 0 bases short, with 10 bases between. The germline CDR1 and CDR2 sequences are LGHNT and FRNRAP. The CDR3 totals 15 residues. The CDR3 nucleotides read TGTGCTAGTGGTTTAGGACCGGGGAGCACAGATACGCAGTATTTT. Translation gives CASGLGPGSTDTQYF. Combining the CDR3 with reference TRBV12-5 and TRBJ2-3 gives the whole variable domain DARVTQTPRHKVTEMGQEVTMRCQPILGHNTVFWYRQTMMQGLELLAYFRNRAPLDDSGMPKDRFSAEMPDATLATLKIQPSEPRDSAVYFCASGLGPGSTDTQYFGPGTRLTVL.